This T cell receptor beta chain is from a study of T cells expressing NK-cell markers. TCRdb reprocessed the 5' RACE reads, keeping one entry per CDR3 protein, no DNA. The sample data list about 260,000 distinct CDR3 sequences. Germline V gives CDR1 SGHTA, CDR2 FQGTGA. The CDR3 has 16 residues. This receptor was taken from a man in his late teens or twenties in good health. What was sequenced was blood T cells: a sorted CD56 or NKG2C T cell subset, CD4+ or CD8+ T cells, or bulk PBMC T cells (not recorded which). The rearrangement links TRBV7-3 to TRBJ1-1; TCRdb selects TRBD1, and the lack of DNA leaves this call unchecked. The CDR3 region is CASRSIGSGVNTEAFF.